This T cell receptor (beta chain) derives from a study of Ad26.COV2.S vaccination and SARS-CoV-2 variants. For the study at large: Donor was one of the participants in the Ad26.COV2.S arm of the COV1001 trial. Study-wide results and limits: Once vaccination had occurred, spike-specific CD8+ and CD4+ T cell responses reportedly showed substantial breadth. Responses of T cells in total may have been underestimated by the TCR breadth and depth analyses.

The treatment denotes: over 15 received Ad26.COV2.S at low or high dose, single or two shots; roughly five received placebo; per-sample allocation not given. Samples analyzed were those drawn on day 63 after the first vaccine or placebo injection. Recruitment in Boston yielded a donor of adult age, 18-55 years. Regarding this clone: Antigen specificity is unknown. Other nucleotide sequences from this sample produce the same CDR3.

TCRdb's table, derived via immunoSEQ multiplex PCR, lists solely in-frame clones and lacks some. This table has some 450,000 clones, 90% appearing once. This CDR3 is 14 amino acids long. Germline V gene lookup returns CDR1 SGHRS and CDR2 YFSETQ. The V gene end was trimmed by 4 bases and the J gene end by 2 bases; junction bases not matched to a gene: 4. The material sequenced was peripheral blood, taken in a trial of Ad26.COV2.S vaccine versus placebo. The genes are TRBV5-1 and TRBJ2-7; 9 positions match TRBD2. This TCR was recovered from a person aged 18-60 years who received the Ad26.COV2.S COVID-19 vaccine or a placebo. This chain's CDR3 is CASSPSSGTYEQYF. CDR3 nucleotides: TGCGCCAGCAGCCCATCTAGCGGGACCTACGAGCAGTACTTC. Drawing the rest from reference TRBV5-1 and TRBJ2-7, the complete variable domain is KAGVTQTPRYLIKTRGQQVTLSCSPISGHRSVSWYQQTPGQGLQFLFEYFSETQRNKGNFPGRFSGRQFSNSRSEMNVSTLELGDSALYLCASSPSSGTYEQYFGPGTRLTVT.